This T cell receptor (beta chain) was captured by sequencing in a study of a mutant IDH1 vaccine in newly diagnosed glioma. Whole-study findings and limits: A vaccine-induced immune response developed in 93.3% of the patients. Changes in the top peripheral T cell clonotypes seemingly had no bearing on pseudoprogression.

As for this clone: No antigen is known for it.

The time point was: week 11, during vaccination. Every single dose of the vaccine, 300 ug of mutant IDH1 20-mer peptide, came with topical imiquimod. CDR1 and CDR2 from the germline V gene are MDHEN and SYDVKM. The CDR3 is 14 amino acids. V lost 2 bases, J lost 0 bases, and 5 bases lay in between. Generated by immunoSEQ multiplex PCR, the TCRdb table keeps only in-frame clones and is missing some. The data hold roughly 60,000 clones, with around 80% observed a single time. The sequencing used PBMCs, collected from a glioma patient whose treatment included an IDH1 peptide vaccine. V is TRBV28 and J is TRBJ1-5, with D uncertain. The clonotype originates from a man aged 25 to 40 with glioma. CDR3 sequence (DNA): TGTGCCAGCAGTTTAAGGGATAGCAATCAGCCCCAGCATTTT. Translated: CASSLRDSNQPQHF.